This TCR beta chain stems from a study of shared clonotypes between healthy human individuals. Profiling relied on immunoSEQ multiplex PCR, and the TCRdb table lists in-frame clones only, not all of them. The table includes about 1.5 million clones, 95% to 99% detected once. Germline lookup yields CDR1 MDHEN and CDR2 SYDVKM. With V trimmed by 4 bases and J by 0 bases, 3 bases remained unmatched. CDR3 length: 15 residues. The TCR comes from a man aged 25 to 45 in good health. The genes are TRBV28 and TRBJ2-1; 7 nucleotides match TRBD2. Sample: naive CD4+ T cells sorted from blood. Subset reported: CD45RA+ positively selected. DNA of the CDR3: TGTGCCAGCAGTTGGGGCGGGAGCTCCTACAATGAGCAGTTCTTC. Translation: CASSWGGSSYNEQFF.